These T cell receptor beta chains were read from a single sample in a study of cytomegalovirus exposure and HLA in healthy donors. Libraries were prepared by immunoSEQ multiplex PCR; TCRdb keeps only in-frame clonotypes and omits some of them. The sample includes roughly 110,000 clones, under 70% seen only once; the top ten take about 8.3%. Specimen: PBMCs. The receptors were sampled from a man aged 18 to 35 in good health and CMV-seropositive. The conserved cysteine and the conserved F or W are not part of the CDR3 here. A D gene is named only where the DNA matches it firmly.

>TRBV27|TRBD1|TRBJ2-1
ASSIDRAKYNEQF
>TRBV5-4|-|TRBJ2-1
ASSLGDYEQF
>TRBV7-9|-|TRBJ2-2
ASSFGQGELF
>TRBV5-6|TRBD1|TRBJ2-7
ASSFTGGYEQY
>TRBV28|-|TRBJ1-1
ASSFSGGSEAF
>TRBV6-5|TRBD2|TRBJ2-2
ASRTRGVYTGELF
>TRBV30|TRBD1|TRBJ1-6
AWRPPGQGHYNSPLH
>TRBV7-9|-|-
ASSKRGTAEDEQY
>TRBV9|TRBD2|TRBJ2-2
ASSATSGGASGELF
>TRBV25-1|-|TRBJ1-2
ASSEWGESPT
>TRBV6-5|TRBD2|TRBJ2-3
ASSPGLSTDTQY
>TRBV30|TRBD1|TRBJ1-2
AWSGGQPALYGYT
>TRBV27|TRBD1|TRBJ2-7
ASSGSPGTGKGVPYEQY
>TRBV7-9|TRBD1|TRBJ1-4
ASSFRTGDEKLF
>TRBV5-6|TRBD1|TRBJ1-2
ASSLREGQGGGYT
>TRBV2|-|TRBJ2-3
ASSENRFSTDTQY
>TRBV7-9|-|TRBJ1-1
ASSPPGVPEAF